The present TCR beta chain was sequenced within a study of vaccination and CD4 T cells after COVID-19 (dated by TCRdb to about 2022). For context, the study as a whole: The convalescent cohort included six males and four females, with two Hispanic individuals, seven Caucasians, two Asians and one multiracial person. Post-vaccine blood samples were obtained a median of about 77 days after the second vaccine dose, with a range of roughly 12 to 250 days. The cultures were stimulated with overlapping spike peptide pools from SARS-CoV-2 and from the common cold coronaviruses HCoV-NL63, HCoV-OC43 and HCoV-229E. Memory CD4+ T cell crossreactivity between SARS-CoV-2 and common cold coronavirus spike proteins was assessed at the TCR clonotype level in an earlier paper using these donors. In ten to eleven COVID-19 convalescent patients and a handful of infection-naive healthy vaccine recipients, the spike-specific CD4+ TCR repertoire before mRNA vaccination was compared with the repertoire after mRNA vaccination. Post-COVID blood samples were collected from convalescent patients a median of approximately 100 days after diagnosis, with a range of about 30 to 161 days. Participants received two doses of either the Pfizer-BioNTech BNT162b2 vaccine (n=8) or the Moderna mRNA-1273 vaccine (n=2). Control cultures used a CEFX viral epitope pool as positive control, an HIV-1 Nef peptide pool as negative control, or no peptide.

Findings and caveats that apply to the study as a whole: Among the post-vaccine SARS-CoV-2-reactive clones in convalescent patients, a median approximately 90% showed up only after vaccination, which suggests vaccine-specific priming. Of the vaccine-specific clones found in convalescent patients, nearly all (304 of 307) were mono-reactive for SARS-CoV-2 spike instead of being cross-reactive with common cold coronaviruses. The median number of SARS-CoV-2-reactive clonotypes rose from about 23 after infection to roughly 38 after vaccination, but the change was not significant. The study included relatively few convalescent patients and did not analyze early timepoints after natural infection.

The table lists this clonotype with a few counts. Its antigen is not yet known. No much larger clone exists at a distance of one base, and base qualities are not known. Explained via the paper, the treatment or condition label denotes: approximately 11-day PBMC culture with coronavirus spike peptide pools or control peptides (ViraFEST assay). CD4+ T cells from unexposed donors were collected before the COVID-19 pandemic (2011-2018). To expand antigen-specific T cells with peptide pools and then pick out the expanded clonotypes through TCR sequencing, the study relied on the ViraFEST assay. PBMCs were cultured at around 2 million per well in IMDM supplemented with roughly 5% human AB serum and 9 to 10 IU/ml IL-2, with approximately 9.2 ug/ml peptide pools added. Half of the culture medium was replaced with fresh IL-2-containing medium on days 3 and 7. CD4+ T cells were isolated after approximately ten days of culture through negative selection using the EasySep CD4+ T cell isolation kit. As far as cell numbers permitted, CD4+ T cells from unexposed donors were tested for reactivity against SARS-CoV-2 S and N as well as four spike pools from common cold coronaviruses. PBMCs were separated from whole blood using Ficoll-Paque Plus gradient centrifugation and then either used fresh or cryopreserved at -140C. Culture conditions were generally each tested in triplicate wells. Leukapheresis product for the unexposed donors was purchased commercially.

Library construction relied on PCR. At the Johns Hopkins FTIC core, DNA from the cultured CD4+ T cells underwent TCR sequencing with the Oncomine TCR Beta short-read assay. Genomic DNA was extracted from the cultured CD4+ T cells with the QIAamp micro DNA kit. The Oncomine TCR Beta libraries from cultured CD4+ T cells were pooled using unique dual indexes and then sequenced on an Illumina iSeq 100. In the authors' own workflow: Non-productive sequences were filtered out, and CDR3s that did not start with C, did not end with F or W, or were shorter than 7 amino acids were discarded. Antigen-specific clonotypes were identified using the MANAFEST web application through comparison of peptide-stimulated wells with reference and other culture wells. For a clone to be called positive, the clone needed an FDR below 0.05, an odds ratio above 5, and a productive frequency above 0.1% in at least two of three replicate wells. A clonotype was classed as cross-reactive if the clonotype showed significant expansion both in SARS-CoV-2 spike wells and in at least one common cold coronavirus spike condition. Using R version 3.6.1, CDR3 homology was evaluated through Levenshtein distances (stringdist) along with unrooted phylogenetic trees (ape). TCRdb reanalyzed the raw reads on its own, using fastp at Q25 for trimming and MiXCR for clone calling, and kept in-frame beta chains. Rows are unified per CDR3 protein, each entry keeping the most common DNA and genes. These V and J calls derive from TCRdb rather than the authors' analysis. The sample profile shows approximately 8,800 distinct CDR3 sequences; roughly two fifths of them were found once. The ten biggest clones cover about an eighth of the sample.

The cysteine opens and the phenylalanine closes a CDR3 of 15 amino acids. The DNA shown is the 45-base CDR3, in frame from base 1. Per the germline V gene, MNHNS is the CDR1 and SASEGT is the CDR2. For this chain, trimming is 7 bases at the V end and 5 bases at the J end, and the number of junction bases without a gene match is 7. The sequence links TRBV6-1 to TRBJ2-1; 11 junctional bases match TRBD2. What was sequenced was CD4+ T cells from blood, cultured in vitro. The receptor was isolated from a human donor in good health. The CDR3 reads CASTFRGLADNEQFF. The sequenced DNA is TGTGCCAGCACCTTCCGGGGACTAGCGGACAATGAGCAGTTCTTC.